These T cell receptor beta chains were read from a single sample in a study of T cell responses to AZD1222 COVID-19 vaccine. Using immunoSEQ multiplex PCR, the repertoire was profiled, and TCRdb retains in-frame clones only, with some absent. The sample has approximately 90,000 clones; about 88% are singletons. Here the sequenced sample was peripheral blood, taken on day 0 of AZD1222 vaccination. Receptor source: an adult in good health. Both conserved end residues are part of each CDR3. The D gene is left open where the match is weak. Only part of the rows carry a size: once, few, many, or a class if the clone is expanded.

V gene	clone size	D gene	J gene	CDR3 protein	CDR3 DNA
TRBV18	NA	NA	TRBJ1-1	CASSPLSGQKFFF	TGTGCCAGCTCACCACTATCTGGACAAAAGTTTTTCTTT
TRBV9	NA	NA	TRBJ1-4	CASSGTTTALNEKLFF	TGTGCCAGCAGCGGTACGACAACGGCCCTAAATGAAAAACTGTTTTTT
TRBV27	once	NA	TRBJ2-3	CASSSLGDTQYF	TGTGCCAGCAGTTCTCTCGGGGATACGCAGTATTTT
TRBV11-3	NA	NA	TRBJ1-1	CASSVTRDTEAFF	TGTGCCAGCAGCGTCACCCGGGACACTGAAGCTTTCTTT
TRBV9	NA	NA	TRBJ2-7	CASSVAGAHEQYF	TGTGCCAGCAGCGTAGCGGGAGCCCACGAGCAGTACTTC
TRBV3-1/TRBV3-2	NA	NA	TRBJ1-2	CASSQGIRGGYTF	TGTGCCAGCAGCCAAGGGATACGGGGTGGCTACACCTTC
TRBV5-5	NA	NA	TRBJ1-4	CASSLVGQHNEKLFF	TGTGCCAGCAGCTTGGTAGGACAGCATAATGAAAAACTGTTTTTT
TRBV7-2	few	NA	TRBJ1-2	CASSYNGLRGYTF	TGTGCCAGCAGCTATAACGGACTGCGAGGCTACACCTTC
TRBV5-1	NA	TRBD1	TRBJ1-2	CASSMDRGSYTF	TGCGCCAGCAGCATGGACAGGGGATCCTACACCTTC
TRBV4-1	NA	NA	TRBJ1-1	CASSRLAEAFF	TGCGCCAGCAGCCGATTAGCTGAAGCTTTCTTT
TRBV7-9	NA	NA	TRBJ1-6	CASSFQGLNSPLHF	TGTGCCAGCAGCTTTCAGGGTTTGAATTCACCCCTCCACTTT
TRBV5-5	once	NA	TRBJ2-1	CASSLEPYNEQFF	TGTGCCAGCAGCTTGGAACCTTACAATGAGCAGTTCTTC
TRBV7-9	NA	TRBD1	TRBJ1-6	CASTRTGDSPLHF	TGTGCCAGCACCCGGACAGGCGATTCACCCCTCCACTTT
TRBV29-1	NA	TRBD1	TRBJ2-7	CSVRDRGEQYF	TGCAGCGTTCGGGACAGGGGTGAACAGTACTTC
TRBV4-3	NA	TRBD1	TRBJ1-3	CASSPTGGSGNTIYF	TGCGCCAGCAGCCCGACAGGGGGCTCTGGAAACACCATATATTTT
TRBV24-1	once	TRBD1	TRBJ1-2	CATSDSSDRGPGYGYTF	TGTGCCACCAGTGATTCCAGCGACAGGGGGCCAGGCTATGGCTACACCTTC
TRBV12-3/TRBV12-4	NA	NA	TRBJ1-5	CASSTAGLGPQHF	TGTGCCAGCAGCACCGCGGGGTTGGGGCCCCAGCATTTT
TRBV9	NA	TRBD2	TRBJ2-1	CASSAGGGTSGYNEQFF	TGTGCCAGCAGTGCCGGGGGCGGGACTAGCGGTTACAATGAGCAGTTCTTC
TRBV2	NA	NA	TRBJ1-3	CASRTGTGNTIYF	TGTGCCAGCAGAACAGGGACTGGAAACACCATATATTTT
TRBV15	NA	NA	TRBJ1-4	CATSRDGSVSEKLFF	TGTGCCACCAGCAGAGATGGGTCCGTAAGCGAAAAACTGTTTTTT
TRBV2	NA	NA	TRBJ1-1	CARDRDGREAFF	TGTGCCAGGGACCGGGACGGGCGTGAAGCTTTCTTT
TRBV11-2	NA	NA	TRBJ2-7	CASSLFIGQGSYEQYF	TGTGCCAGCAGCCTATTTATCGGGCAGGGTTCCTACGAGCAGTACTTC
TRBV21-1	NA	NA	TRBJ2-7	CASKPPGGGPYEQYF	TGTGCCAGCAAACCTCCGGGCGGGGGCCCCTACGAGCAGTACTTC
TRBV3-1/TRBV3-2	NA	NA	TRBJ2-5	CASSQGDTPGETQYF	TGTGCCAGCAGCCAAGGGGACACCCCAGGGGAGACCCAGTACTTC
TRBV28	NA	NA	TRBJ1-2	CASSARGYTF	TGTGCCAGCAGCGCCCGAGGCTACACCTTC
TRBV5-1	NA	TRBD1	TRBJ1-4	CASSPPGQGPHEKLFF	TGCGCCAGCAGCCCGCCGGGACAGGGACCCCATGAAAAACTGTTTTTT
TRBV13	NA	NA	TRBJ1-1	CASSFMKDTEAFF	TGTGCCAGCAGCTTTATGAAAGACACTGAAGCTTTCTTT
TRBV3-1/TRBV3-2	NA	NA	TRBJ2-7	CASTSGVQLKGSYEQYF	TGTGCCAGCACCTCTGGAGTACAGCTAAAGGGCTCCTACGAGCAGTACTTC
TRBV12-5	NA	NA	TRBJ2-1	CASGLVLGSASQYNEQFF	TGTGCTAGTGGTTTGGTACTCGGTTCCGCTAGCCAATACAATGAGCAGTTCTTC
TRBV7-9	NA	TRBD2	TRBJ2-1	CASSLGLAGGSYNEQFF	TGTGCCAGCAGCTTAGGACTAGCGGGGGGGAGCTACAATGAGCAGTTCTTC
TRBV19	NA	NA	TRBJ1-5	CASSIGTAWPQHF	TGTGCCAGTAGTATTGGGACGGCCTGGCCCCAGCATTTT
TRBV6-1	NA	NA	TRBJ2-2	CASRDEPPGELFF	TGTGCCAGCAGAGACGAACCCCCCGGGGAGCTGTTTTTT
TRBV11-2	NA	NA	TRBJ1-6	CASSLGGAGNSPLHF	TGTGCCAGCAGCTTAGGGGGGGCAGGGAATTCACCCCTCCACTTT
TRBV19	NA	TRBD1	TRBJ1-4	CASSFGTGAEKLFF	TGTGCCAGTAGTTTTGGGACAGGGGCCGAAAAACTGTTTTTT
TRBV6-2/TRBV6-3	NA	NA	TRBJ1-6	CASSYLGGLSSPLHF	TGTGCCAGCAGTTATCTGGGGGGCCTGAGTTCACCCCTCCACTTT
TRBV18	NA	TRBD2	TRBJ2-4	CASSPLGTRGIQYF	TGTGCCAGCTCACCACTCGGGACTAGGGGCATTCAGTACTTC
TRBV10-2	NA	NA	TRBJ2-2	CASSRNQVLGELFF	TGCGCCAGCAGTAGGAATCAGGTTCTGGGGGAGCTGTTTTTT
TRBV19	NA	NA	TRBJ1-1	CASSIDRNTEAFF	TGTGCCAGTAGTATCGACAGGAACACTGAAGCTTTCTTT
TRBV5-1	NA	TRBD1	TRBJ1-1	CASSPPNRGRLNTEAFF	TGCGCCAGCAGCCCACCAAACAGGGGGCGACTGAACACTGAAGCTTTCTTT
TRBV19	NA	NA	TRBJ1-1	CASTLREVGTEAFF	TGTGCCAGTACCCTCAGGGAAGTGGGCACTGAAGCTTTCTTT
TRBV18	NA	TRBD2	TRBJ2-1	CASSPRLAGLYNEQFF	TGTGCCAGCTCACCGCGACTAGCGGGGCTCTACAATGAGCAGTTCTTC